A single T cell receptor beta chain is shown here with its context. Antigen: not known. Repertoires were generated with immunoSEQ multiplex PCR, while TCRdb's copy carries only in-frame clones and drops some. The sample shows 25,000 to 30,000 clones, about 85% of them seen only once. Germline V CDR1 and CDR2: MNHEY, SVGAGI. V lost 11 bases, J lost 8 bases, and 8 bases stayed unmatched. The CDR3 loop spans 14 amino acids. The data stem from a study of a mutant IDH1 vaccine in newly diagnosed glioma. Overall study context: Eight vaccinations were given in weeks 1, 3, 5, 7, 11, 15, 19 and 23. Standard pretreatment was either radiotherapy, temozolomide, or, for most, radiochemotherapy with temozolomide.

This sample's time point: week 5, during vaccination. Topical imiquimod accompanied each vaccine dose, which consisted of 300 ug of mutant IDH1 20-mer peptide. The donors' diagnosis was new WHO grade 3 or 4 astrocytoma that was IDH1-mutant and ATRX-lost. Overall study findings and caveats: It was roughly 93% of patients that developed vaccine-induced immune responses.

This sequence joins TRBV6-5 and TRBJ2-2; 13 nucleotides line up with TRBD2. The TCR comes from a woman aged 40 to 50 with glioma. Some clones in this sample may be carry-over from other donors' samples. Here the sequenced sample was peripheral blood mononuclear cells (PBMCs), taken from a glioma patient whose treatment included an IDH1 peptide vaccine. The DNA for the CDR3 is TGTGCCGCTCGGACTAGCGGGGGCGTGGGGGAGCTGTTTTTT. Translation: CAARTSGGVGELFF.